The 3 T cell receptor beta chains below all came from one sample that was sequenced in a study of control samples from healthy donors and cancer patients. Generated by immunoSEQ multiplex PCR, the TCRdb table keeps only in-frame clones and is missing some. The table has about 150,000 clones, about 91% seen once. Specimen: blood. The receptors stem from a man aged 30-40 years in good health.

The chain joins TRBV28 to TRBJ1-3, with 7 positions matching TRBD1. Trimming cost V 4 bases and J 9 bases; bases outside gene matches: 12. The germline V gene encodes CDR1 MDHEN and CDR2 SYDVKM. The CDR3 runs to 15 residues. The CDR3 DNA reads TGTGCCAGCAGTTCAACGACAGGGTCTGGGTCCACCATATATTTT. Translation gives CASSSTTGSGSTIYF.

The CDR3 protein is CASISLRNTGELFF. The CDR3 DNA is TGTGCCAGCATTTCTCTCCGGAACACCGGGGAGCTGTTTTTT. The chain couples TRBV6-5 to TRBJ2-2; D not resolved. Germline assignment: CDR1 MNHEY and CDR2 SVGAGI. The CDR3 extends over 14 amino acids. V was pared by 7 bases and J by 1 base, with 10 bases between.

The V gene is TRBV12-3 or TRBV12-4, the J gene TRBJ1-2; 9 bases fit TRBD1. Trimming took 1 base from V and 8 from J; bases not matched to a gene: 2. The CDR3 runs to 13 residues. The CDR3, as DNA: TGTGCCAGCAGTTTAGGGACAGGGGTCGGCTACACCTTC. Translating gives CASSLGTGVGYTF.